Ten or more counts support the clone carrying this TCR beta chain. Its target is unknown. This specimen comes from a study of T cell repertoires in cytomegalovirus infection. Study-wide findings and caveats: Carriage of CMV together with the relevant HLA was identifiable through cumulative public TCR beta family frequency.

TCRdb redid the calling of the reads with MiXCR, one entry per CDR3 protein. The table shows under 150,000 distinct CDR3 sequences, with roughly 9% occurring only once. The V gene lost 0 bases and the J gene lost 2 bases, with 11 bases spanning the gap. This CDR3 has 16 amino acids. Germline V gene lookup returns CDR1 LNHDA and CDR2 SQIVND (reference sequence). The gene calls are TRBV19 and TRBJ2-1; tentatively, D is TRBD2 (6 bases). This clonotype originated in a human donor in good health (CMV status not recorded). Some clones in this sample may be carry-over from other donors' samples. What was sequenced was PBMCs. CDR3 amino acids: CASSIEGGRTYNEQFF. As DNA, the CDR3 is TGTGCCAGTAGTATAGAGGGGGGACGTACCTACAATGAGCAGTTCTTC. Full variable domain (rest looked up from reference TRBV19 and TRBJ2-1): DGGITQSPKYLFRKEGQNVTLSCEQNLNHDAMYWYRQDPGQGLRLIYYSQIVNDFQKGDIAEGYSVSREKKESFPLTVTSAQKNPTAFYLCASSIEGGRTYNEQFFGPGTRLTVL.